The 15 T cell receptor beta chains listed next were all sequenced from one sample in a study of blood T cell repertoires in COVID-19. Profiling relied on immunoSEQ multiplex PCR, and the TCRdb table lists in-frame clones only, not all of them. The table includes roughly 48,000 clones, approximately 95% detected once. The sample consisted of peripheral blood. Receptors originate from a man aged 55 to 70 with COVID-19, enrolled during active disease.

The chain has TRBV18 and TRBJ1-4; D gene unclear. Germline assignment: CDR1 KGHSH and CDR2 LQKENI. This CDR3 spans 14 amino acids. Trimming cost V 0 bases and J 8 bases, with 10 bases left between them. The CDR3 DNA reads TGTGCCAGCTCACCACCGGTGGCCGGGGAAAAACTGTTTTTT. Translated, it gives CASSPPVAGEKLFF.

The V gene is TRBV19, the J gene TRBJ1-6; D is undetermined. The CDR3 runs to 14 residues. CDR1 and CDR2 from the germline V gene are LNHDA and SQIVND (reference sequence). The V gene lost 1 base and the J gene lost 5 bases, with 6 bases spanning the gap. The CDR3 loop reads CASSIVSNNSPLHF. The CDR3 nucleotides read TGTGCCAGTAGTATAGTGAGTAATAATTCACCCCTCCACTTT.

The V and J genes are TRBV5-1 and TRBJ2-7, with 10 bases fitting TRBD1. The CDR3 has 14 residues. Trimming cost V 4 bases and J 5 bases; bases outside gene matches: 6. Germline V gives CDR1 SGHRS, CDR2 YFSETQ. CDR3 loop: CASSLGGTGDEQYF. The CDR3 DNA reads TGCGCCAGCAGCCTGGGAGGGACAGGGGACGAGCAGTACTTC.

This sequence joins TRBV7-8 and TRBJ1-1; the D gene is possibly TRBD1 (6 bases). The V gene's germline CDR1 is SGHVS and CDR2 FQNEAQ. V shed 5 bases and J shed 8 bases, with 9 bases lying between them. The CDR3 consists of 11 residues. CDR3 sequence (DNA): TGTGCCAGCAGCCCGGGACACGAAGCTTTCTTT. Its translation is CASSPGHEAFF. The variable domain in full, with the rest retrieved from reference TRBV7-8 and TRBJ1-1, is GAGVSQSPRYKVAKRGQDVALRCDPISGHVSLFWYQQALGQGPEFLTYFQNEAQLDKSGLPSDRFFAERPEGSVSTLKIQRTQQEDSAVYLCASSPGHEAFFGQGTRLTVV.

The gene calls are TRBV27 and TRBJ1-3, with D possibly TRBD1 on 6 matching bases. The CDR3 contains 18 residues. Germline V gene data show CDR1 as MNHEY and CDR2 as SMNVEV (reference sequence). Trimming left V 0 bases short and J 1 base short, with 16 bases between. The CDR3 sequence: CASSLSAHDRISGNTIYF. The CDR3 coding sequence is TGTGCCAGCAGTTTATCCGCTCACGACAGGATTTCTGGAAACACCATATATTTT.

The chain joins TRBV14 to TRBJ2-7, with unresolved D. Trimming cost V 6 bases and J 6 bases, with 9 bases left between them. This CDR3 has 11 amino acids. Germline V gene lookup returns CDR1 SGHDN and CDR2 FVKESK. The CDR3 loop is CASSQWAEQYF. CDR3 DNA: TGTGCCAGCAGTCAGTGGGCCGAGCAGTACTTC.

This chain's CDR3 is CAWMRESGYTF. The DNA for the CDR3 is TGTGCCTGGATGAGGGAATCTGGCTACACCTTC. The chain links TRBV30 to TRBJ1-2; D is uncertain. The CDR3 contains 11 residues. The V and J ends lost 4 bases and 7 bases respectively, with 10 bases between them. Germline V gene lookup returns CDR1 GTSNPN and CDR2 SVGIG (reference sequence). The full variable domain, with the rest looked up from reference TRBV30 and TRBJ1-2, is SQTIHQWPATLVQPVGSPLSLECTVEGTSNPNLYWYRQAAGRGLQLLFYSVGIGQISSEVPQNLSASRPQDRQFILSSKKLLLSDSGFYLCAWMRESGYTFGSGTRLTVV.

This clone was counted a single time. The rearrangement joins TRBV6-5 to TRBJ2-5; 10 nucleotides line up with TRBD1. Germline CDR1 MNHEY, CDR2 SVGAGI. The CDR3 consists of 12 residues. V was clipped by 9 bases and J by 7 bases; unmatched bases: 5. The CDR3 loop reads CASRQGAGTQYF. Here the CDR3 DNA reads TGTGCCAGTCGACAGGGGGCCGGGACCCAGTACTTC.

This chain joins TRBV24-1 and TRBJ2-2; D is perhaps TRBD2 (6 bases). V lost 4 bases and J 1 base, leaving 12 bases between the germline ends. There are 16 residues in the CDR3. The germline gives CDR1 KGHDR, CDR2 SFDVKD. The CDR3 is CATSDNTGLNTGELFF. The CDR3 DNA reads TGTGCCACCAGTGACAATACGGGACTGAACACCGGGGAGCTGTTTTTT.

The chain has TRBV11-2 and TRBJ2-3, with a tentative D call TRBD2 (6 bases). This CDR3 is 14 amino acids long. Per germline, CDR1 SGHAT and CDR2 FQNNGV. V lost 4 bases and J 1 base, leaving 9 bases between the germline ends. The DNA for the CDR3 is TGTGCCAGCAGCTCCTGGGGGGGCACAGATACGCAGTATTTT. Translated, it gives CASSSWGGTDTQYF.

This clone was seen just once. The chain joins TRBV19 to TRBJ1-5, with D perhaps matching TRBD1 (5 bases). This CDR3 is 14 amino acids long. V lost 8 bases to trimming and J lost 2 bases, with 13 bases between them. Germline V gene lookup returns CDR1 LNHDA and CDR2 SQIVND (reference sequence). The CDR3 bases are TGTGCCAGTCAGACAGCGGGCGGCAATCAGCCCCAGCATTTT. It translates to CASQTAGGNQPQHF.

This clone was counted a few times. J is TRBJ2-2 and V is TRBV29-1, with a weak D call TRBD2 (7 bases). CDR1 is SQVTM, CDR2 ANQGSEA, per germline. The CDR3 consists of 14 residues. Trimming removed 5 bases at V and 2 bases at J, with 12 bases between. CDR3 sequence reads: CSVQGTINTGELFF. For the CDR3, the DNA is TGCAGCGTTCAGGGGACTATTAACACCGGGGAGCTGTTTTTT.

The chain carries TRBV30 and TRBJ1-2; TRBD1 matches 7 bases. V was clipped by 3 bases and J by 6 bases; unmatched bases: 7. Germline V lookup: CDR1 GTSNPN, CDR2 SVGIG (reference sequence). CDR3 length: 13 amino acids. CDR3 nucleotides: TGTGCCTGGAGCCTTACAGGGGCCCATGGCTACACCTTC. Protein product: CAWSLTGAHGYTF.

Here the CDR3 reads CASSFRGGNEQFF. The CDR3 DNA reads as TGTGCCAGCAGCTTCCGGGGAGGCAATGAGCAGTTCTTC. The V and J genes are TRBV7-9 and TRBJ2-1, with D perhaps matching TRBD2 (6 bases). V was shortened by 3 bases and J by 6 bases, with 9 bases between the two germline ends. The length of the CDR3 is 13 residues. The germline CDR1 and CDR2 sequences are SEHNR and FQNEAQ (reference sequence).

The gene calls are TRBV5-1 and TRBJ1-2, with 7 bases lining up with TRBD1. The CDR3 consists of 16 residues. CDR1 SGHRS and CDR2 YFSETQ come from the germline V gene. J lost 5 bases, V lost 4 bases, and 14 bases had no gene match. Written as DNA, the CDR3 is TGCGCCAGCAGCCCCACGGACAGGAAATCTTTTTATGGCTACACCTTC. It encodes CASSPTDRKSFYGYTF.